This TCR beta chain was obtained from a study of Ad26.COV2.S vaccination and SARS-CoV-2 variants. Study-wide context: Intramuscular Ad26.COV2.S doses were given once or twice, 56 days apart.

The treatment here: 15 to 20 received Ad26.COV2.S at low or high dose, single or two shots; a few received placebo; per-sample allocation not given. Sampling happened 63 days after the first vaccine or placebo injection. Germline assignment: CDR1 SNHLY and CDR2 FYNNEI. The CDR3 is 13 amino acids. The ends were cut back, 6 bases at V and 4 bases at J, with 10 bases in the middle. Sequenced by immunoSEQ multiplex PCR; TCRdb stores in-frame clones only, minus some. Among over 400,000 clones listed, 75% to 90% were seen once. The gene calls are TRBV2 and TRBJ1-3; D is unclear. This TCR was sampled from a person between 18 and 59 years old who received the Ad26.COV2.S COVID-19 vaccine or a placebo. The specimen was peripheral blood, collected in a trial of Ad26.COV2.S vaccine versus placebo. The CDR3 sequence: CASRDNPGNTIYF. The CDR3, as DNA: TGTGCCAGCAGAGACAATCCCGGAAACACCATATATTTT.